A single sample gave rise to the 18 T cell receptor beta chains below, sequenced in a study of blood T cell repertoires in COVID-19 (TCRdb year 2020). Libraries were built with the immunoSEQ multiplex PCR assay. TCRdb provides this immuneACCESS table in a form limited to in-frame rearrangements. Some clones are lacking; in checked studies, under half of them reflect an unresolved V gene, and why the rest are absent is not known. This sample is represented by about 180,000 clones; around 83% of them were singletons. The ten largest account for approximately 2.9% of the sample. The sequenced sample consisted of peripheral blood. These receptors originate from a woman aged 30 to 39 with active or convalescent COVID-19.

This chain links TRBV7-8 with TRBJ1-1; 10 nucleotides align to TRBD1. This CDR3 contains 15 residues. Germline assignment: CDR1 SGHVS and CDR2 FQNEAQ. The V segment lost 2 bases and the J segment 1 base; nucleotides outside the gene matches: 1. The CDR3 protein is CASSLRDRGNTEAFF. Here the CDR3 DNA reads TGTGCCAGCAGCTTAAGGGACAGGGGGAACACTGAAGCTTTCTTT.

CDR3 residues: CASSSPGVGYTF. The CDR3 DNA is TGTGCCAGCAGTTCTCCAGGGGTCGGCTACACCTTC. The genes are TRBV27 and TRBJ1-2; a weak D match, TRBD1 (6 bases). In germline, CDR1 is MNHEY, CDR2 SMNVEV (reference sequence). The CDR3 is made up of 12 amino acids. V was pared by 4 bases and J by 8 bases, with 11 bases between.

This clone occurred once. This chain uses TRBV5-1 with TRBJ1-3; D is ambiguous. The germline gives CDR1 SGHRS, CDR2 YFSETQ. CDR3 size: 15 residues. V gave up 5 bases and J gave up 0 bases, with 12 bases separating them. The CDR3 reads CASRVGRDSGNTIYF. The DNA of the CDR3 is TGCGCCAGCAGGGTAGGTCGGGACTCTGGAAACACCATATATTTT.

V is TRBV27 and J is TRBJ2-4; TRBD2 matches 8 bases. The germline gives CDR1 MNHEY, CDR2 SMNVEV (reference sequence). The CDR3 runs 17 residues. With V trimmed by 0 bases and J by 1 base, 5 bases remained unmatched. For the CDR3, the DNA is TGTGCCAGCAGTTTATCCGGGGGGGCCAGTGCCAAAAACATTCAGTACTTC. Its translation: CASSLSGGASAKNIQYF.

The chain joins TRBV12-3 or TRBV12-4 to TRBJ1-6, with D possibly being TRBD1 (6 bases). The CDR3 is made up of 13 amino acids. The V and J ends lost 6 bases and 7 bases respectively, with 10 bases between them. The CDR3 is CASSRQGNSPLHF. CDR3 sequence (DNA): TGTGCCAGCAGCCGCCAGGGGAATTCACCCCTCCACTTT.

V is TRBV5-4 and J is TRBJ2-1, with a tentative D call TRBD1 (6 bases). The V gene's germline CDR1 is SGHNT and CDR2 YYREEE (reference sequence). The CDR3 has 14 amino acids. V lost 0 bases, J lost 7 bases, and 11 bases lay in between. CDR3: CASSLDRVKNEQFF. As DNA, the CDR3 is TGTGCCAGCAGCTTGGACAGGGTGAAGAATGAGCAGTTCTTC.

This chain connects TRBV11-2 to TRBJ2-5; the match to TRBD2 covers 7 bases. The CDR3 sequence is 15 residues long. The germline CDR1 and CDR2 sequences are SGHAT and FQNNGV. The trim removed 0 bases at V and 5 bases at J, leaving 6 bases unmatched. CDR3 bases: TGTGCCAGCAGCTTAGATCCGACTAGCCGGGAGACCCAGTACTTC. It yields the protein CASSLDPTSRETQYF.

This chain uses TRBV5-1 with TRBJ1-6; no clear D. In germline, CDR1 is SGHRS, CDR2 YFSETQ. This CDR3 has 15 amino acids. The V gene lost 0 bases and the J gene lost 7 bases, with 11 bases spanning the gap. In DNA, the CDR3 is TGCGCCAGCAGCTTGGCCCAGGCAGGAAATTCACCCCTCCACTTT. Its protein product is CASSLAQAGNSPLHF.

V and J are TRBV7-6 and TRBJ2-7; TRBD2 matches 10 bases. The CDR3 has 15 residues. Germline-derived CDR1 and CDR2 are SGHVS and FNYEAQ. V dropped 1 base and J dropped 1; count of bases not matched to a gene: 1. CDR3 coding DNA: TGTGCCAGCAGCTTAGGTAGCGGGGGGTCCTACGAGCAGTACTTC. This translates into CASSLGSGGSYEQYF.

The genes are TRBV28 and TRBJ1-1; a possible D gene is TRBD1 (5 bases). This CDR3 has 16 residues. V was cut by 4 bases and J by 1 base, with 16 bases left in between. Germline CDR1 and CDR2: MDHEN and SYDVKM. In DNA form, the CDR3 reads TGTGCCAGCAGTTGGACTGGGAGGGGAGGGAACACTGAAGCTTTCTTT. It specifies CASSWTGRGGNTEAFF.

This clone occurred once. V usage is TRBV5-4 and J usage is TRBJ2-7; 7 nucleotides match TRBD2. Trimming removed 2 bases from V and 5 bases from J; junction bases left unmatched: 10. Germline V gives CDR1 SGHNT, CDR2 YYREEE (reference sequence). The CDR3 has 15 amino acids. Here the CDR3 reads CASSLWGRVTHEQYF. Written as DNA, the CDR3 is TGTGCCAGCAGCTTATGGGGGAGGGTTACCCACGAGCAGTACTTC.

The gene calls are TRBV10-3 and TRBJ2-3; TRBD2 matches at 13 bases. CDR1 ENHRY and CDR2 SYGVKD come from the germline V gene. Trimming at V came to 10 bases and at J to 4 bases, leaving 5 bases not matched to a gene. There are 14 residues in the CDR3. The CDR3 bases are TGTGCCACCGGGGGACTAGCGGGGTCAGATACGCAGTATTTT. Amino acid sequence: CATGGLAGSDTQYF.

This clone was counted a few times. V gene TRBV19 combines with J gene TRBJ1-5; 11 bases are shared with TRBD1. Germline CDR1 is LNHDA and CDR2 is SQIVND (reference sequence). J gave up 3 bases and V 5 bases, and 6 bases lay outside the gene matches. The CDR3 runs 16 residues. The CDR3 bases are TGTGCCAGTAGTGCCGGGGACAGGGGGAACAATCAGCCCCAGCATTTT. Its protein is CASSAGDRGNNQPQHF. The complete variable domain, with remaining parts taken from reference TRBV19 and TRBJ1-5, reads DGGITQSPKYLFRKEGQNVTLSCEQNLNHDAMYWYRQDPGQGLRLIYYSQIVNDFQKGDIAEGYSVSREKKESFPLTVTSAQKNPTAFYLCASSAGDRGNNQPQHFGDGTRLSIL.

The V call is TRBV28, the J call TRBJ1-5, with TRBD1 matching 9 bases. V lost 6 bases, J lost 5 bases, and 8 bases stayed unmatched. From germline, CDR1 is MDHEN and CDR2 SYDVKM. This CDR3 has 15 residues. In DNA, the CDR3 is TGTGCCAGCAGCGAACCGGGACAGGGATATCAGCCCCAGCATTTT. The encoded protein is CASSEPGQGYQPQHF.

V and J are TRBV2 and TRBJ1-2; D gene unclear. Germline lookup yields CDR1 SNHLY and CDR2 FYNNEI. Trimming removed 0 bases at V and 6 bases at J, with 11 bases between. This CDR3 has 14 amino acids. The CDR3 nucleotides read TGTGCCAGCAGTGAAGCGCCGTTGGTAGATGGCTACACCTTC. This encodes CASSEAPLVDGYTF.

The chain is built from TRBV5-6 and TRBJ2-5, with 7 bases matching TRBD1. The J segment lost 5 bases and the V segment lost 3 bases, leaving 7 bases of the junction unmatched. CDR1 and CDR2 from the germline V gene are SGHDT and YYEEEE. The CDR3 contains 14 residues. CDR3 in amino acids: CASSSGTVGETQYF. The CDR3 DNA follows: TGTGCCAGCAGCTCCGGGACAGTGGGGGAGACCCAGTACTTC.

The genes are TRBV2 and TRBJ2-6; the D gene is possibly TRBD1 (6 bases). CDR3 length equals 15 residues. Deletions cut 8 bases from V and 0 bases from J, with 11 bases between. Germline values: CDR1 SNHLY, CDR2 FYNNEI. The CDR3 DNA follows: TGTGCCAGCCAGTTACAGGGCTCTGGGGCCAACGTCCTGACTTTC. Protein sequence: CASQLQGSGANVLTF.

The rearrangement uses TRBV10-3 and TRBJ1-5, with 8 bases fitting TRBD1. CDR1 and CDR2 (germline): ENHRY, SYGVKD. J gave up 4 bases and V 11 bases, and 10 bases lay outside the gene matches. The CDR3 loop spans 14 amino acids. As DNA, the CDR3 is TGTGCCGCCCGACAGGGGAGCTCAAATCAGCCCCAGCATTTT. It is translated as CAARQGSSNQPQHF.